The rows below give T cell receptor beta chains drawn from one sample of a study of T cell responses to AZD1222 COVID-19 vaccine. Here immunoSEQ multiplex PCR was the method, and the copy in TCRdb shows in-frame clones only, minus some. Altogether some 170,000 clones are present, about nine tenths being singletons, with the ten largest covering more than 3.5%. This specimen was peripheral blood, taken 28 days after the second dose of the MenACWY control vaccine. Every receptor here comes from an adult who received the MenACWY meningococcal vaccine as a control. Both conserved end residues are part of each CDR3. A D gene is named only where the DNA matches it firmly. Not every row has a clone size; where given, it reads once, few, many or a size class.

size	J	D	V	CDR3	DNA
-	TRBJ2-1	TRBD2	TRBV10-1	CASSESIGTSGTNEQFF	TGCGCCAGCAGTGAGTCGATTGGGACTAGCGGGACCAATGAGCAGTTCTTC
few	TRBJ2-7	-	TRBV7-2	CASSAGLSYEQYF	TGTGCCAGCAGCGCGGGTTTATCCTACGAGCAGTACTTC
-	TRBJ1-2	-	TRBV5-1	CASSLSQPYGYTF	TGCGCCAGCAGCTTGTCACAGCCCTATGGCTACACCTTC
-	TRBJ2-2	TRBD2	TRBV18	CASSAGLATDTGELFF	TGTGCCAGCTCAGCAGGACTAGCGACGGACACCGGGGAGCTGTTTTTT
-	TRBJ1-4	TRBD1	TRBV9	CASSLSRQGEKLFF	TGTGCCAGCAGCCTCTCCAGACAGGGGGAAAAACTGTTTTTT
-	TRBJ2-7	-	TRBV28	CASSLHLNYEQYF	TGTGCCAGCAGTTTGCACTTAAACTACGAGCAGTACTTC
-	TRBJ1-1	-	TRBV7-2	CASSLEPSGGLNTEAFF	TGTGCCAGCAGCTTAGAACCTTCAGGCGGATTGAACACTGAAGCTTTCTTT
-	TRBJ1-1	-	TRBV9	CASSPMNTEAFF	TGTGCCAGCAGCCCCATGAACACTGAAGCTTTCTTT
-	TRBJ1-5	TRBD1	TRBV30	CAWSPPGTGRQPQHF	TGTGCCTGGAGTCCCCCGGGGACAGGGAGACAGCCCCAGCATTTT
-	TRBJ1-2	-	TRBV12-1	CASSAAGTGGSGYTF	TGTGCCAGCAGCGCCGCCGGGACAGGGGGAAGTGGCTACACCTTC
-	TRBJ1-1	TRBD1	TRBV9	CASSAPGQFPHYSNTEAFF	TGTGCCAGCAGCGCGCCGGGACAGTTCCCTCACTACTCGAACACTGAAGCTTTCTTT
-	TRBJ1-2	-	TRBV7-2	CASSFYTWTAENYGYTF	TGTGCCAGCAGCTTCTACACCTGGACAGCCGAGAACTATGGCTACACCTTC
-	TRBJ2-3	-	TRBV6-5	CASSIGTTNTDTQYF	TGTGCCAGCAGTATCGGGACCACCAACACAGATACGCAGTATTTT
-	TRBJ1-2	TRBD1	TRBV2	CASSGQGANYGYTF	TGTGCCAGCAGTGGACAGGGTGCTAACTATGGCTACACCTTC
-	TRBJ1-6	-	TRBV4-3	CASSQLTGPYNSPLHF	TGCGCCAGCAGCCAATTAACCGGACCTTATAATTCACCCCTCCACTTT
-	TRBJ1-4	TRBD1	TRBV19	CASRDRGRANEKLFF	TGTGCCAGTAGGGACAGGGGAAGAGCTAATGAAAAACTGTTTTTT
-	TRBJ2-7	-	TRBV12-3/TRBV12-4	CASSFSGTGWYF	TGTGCCAGCAGTTTCTCAGGGACGGGGTGGTACTTC
-	TRBJ2-3	TRBD2	TRBV7-9	CASSWTETSAQYF	TGTGCCAGCAGCTGGACCGAGACTAGCGCGCAGTATTTT
-	TRBJ1-5	TRBD1	TRBV4-1	CASSQDFKGTGWGQPQHF	TGCGCCAGCAGCCAAGATTTTAAAGGGACAGGATGGGGTCAGCCCCAGCATTTT
-	TRBJ2-3	-	TRBV19	CASGDRDTQYF	TGTGCCAGTGGCGACAGGGATACGCAGTATTTT
-	TRBJ2-7	-	TRBV24-1	CATSAGPPYEQYF	TGTGCCACCAGTGCGGGGCCCCCCTACGAGCAGTACTTC
-	TRBJ2-7	-	TRBV5-1	CASSPRQVSDEQYF	TGCGCCAGCAGCCCTAGACAGGTAAGCGACGAGCAGTACTTC